This TCR beta chain is drawn from a study of chemoradiotherapy in HPV16-positive cancers. Study details: A couple of HPV16-positive patients' cells yielded candidate HPV-specific clones and common motifs. Overall study findings and caveats: In HPV16-positive patients, HPV-responsive T-cell expansion tracked better recurrence-free survival. During treatment, candidate HPV-specific clones and E7-related motifs expanded in tumor.

The table came from immunoSEQ multiplex PCR; TCRdb's copy has only in-frame clones and leaves some out. The table shows 15,000 to 20,000 clones, with more than 85% occurring only once. The V end lost 0 bases, the J end lost 7 bases, and 14 bases lay between the germline ends. This CDR3 is built from 15 residues. The germline gives CDR1 MNHEY, CDR2 SMNVEV (reference sequence). With respect to this clone: Its antigen is currently unknown.

The sample consisted of blood, taken from a patient who underwent chemoradiotherapy. The source of this sequence is a human donor with HPV-associated anogenital cancer. This chain joins TRBV27 and TRBJ2-3; D gene ambiguous. The CDR3 DNA reads TGTGCCAGCAGTTTATCTCCAACGACTGGGAATACGCAGTATTTT. Translating it yields CASSLSPTTGNTQYF.